The rows below give T cell receptor beta chains drawn from one sample of a study of blood T cells in healthy people across ages. TCRdb itself ran the 5' RACE reads through MiXCR, one entry per CDR3 protein. The sample has 1.8 million or so distinct CDR3 sequences; 30% to 40% are singletons. Sequenced sample: blood. These receptors were taken from a human donor in good health. Both conserved end residues are part of each CDR3. Each record gives: D gene, clone size, J gene, V gene, CDR3 protein, CDR3 DNA. The D gene is left open where the match is weak. Size is stated for part of the rows, as once, few or many counts, or as a class when the clone is expanded.

D gene: -; clone size: -; J gene: TRBJ1-6; V gene: TRBV20-1; CDR3 protein: CSAKVPGNSPLHF; CDR3 DNA: TGCAGTGCTAAGGTGCCGGGTAATTCACCCCTCCACTTT
D gene: -; clone size: few; J gene: TRBJ2-5; V gene: TRBV5-5; CDR3 protein: CASSVGLTETQYF; CDR3 DNA: TGTGCCAGCAGCGTCGGACTGACAGAGACCCAGTACTTC
D gene: -; clone size: -; J gene: TRBJ1-2; V gene: TRBV29-1; CDR3 protein: CSVPLSSPFPYGYTF; CDR3 DNA: TGCAGCGTCCCTCTCTCTAGCCCTTTCCCCTATGGCTACACCTTC
D gene: TRBD2; clone size: -; J gene: TRBJ2-3; V gene: TRBV29-1; CDR3 protein: CSVQFGSGGAPYTDTQYF; CDR3 DNA: TGCAGCGTTCAGTTCGGTAGCGGGGGAGCACCCTACACAGATACGCAGTATTTT
D gene: -; clone size: -; J gene: TRBJ2-7; V gene: TRBV12-3/TRBV12-4; CDR3 protein: CASSPPRRDISYEQYF; CDR3 DNA: TGTGCCAGCAGTCCCCCTCGGCGGGACATCTCCTACGAGCAGTACTTC
D gene: TRBD2; clone size: few; J gene: TRBJ2-5; V gene: TRBV29-1; CDR3 protein: CSVAGGGDQETQYF; CDR3 DNA: TGCAGCGTTGCCGGCGGGGGGGATCAAGAGACCCAGTACTTC
D gene: TRBD2; clone size: few; J gene: TRBJ2-5; V gene: TRBV7-9; CDR3 protein: CASSRTAGGLETQYF; CDR3 DNA: TGTGCCAGCAGTCGAACCGCGGGGGGACTTGAGACCCAGTACTTC
D gene: TRBD1; clone size: -; J gene: TRBJ1-1; V gene: TRBV6-6; CDR3 protein: CASKASGGNTEAFF; CDR3 DNA: TGTGCCAGCAAGGCTTCAGGGGGGAACACTGAAGCTTTCTTT
D gene: TRBD1; clone size: -; J gene: TRBJ2-7; V gene: TRBV7-2; CDR3 protein: CASSLDRGRSEQYF; CDR3 DNA: TGTGCCAGCAGCTTAGACAGGGGGCGATCCGAGCAGTACTTC
D gene: -; clone size: -; J gene: TRBJ2-3; V gene: TRBV7-9; CDR3 protein: CASSGTRRTAEPWGTQYF; CDR3 DNA: TGTGCCAGCAGCGGGACCCGACGGACAGCCGAACCTTGGGGTACGCAGTATTTT
D gene: TRBD1; clone size: few; J gene: TRBJ2-3; V gene: TRBV7-2; CDR3 protein: CASSLEGQGAYTDTQYF; CDR3 DNA: TGTGCCAGCAGCTTAGAGGGTCAGGGGGCCTACACAGATACGCAGTATTTT
D gene: -; clone size: -; J gene: TRBJ2-5; V gene: TRBV7-8; CDR3 protein: CASRDKLGTQYF; CDR3 DNA: TGTGCCAGTCGGGACAAATTGGGGACCCAGTACTTC
D gene: TRBD1; clone size: -; J gene: TRBJ2-1; V gene: TRBV5-6; CDR3 protein: CASSLVGTGSHNEQFF; CDR3 DNA: TGTGCCAGCAGCTTGGTCGGGACAGGGTCCCACAATGAGCAGTTCTTC
D gene: -; clone size: few; J gene: TRBJ1-2; V gene: TRBV7-2; CDR3 protein: CASSPSWGVNYGYTF; CDR3 DNA: TGTGCCAGCAGCCCCTCTTGGGGAGTGAACTATGGCTACACCTTC
D gene: TRBD1; clone size: -; J gene: TRBJ2-7; V gene: TRBV12-3/TRBV12-4; CDR3 protein: CASSAGTGAEQYF; CDR3 DNA: TGTGCCAGCAGTGCCGGGACAGGGGCCGAGCAGTACTTC
D gene: -; clone size: -; J gene: TRBJ1-2; V gene: TRBV20-1; CDR3 protein: CSGEGSPYGYTF; CDR3 DNA: TGCAGTGGTGAGGGTTCCCCCTATGGCTACACCTTC
D gene: -; clone size: -; J gene: TRBJ1-2; V gene: TRBV6-2/TRBV6-3; CDR3 protein: CASSSDDRTRGYGYTF; CDR3 DNA: TGTGCCAGCAGTTCCGACGACAGGACTCGGGGCTATGGCTACACCTTC
D gene: TRBD1; clone size: -; J gene: TRBJ1-1; V gene: TRBV13; CDR3 protein: CASSLTGQDTEAFF; CDR3 DNA: TGTGCCAGCAGCTTGACAGGGCAGGACACTGAAGCTTTCTTT
D gene: -; clone size: many; J gene: TRBJ2-6; V gene: TRBV7-8; CDR3 protein: CASSLVGFGFGANVLTF; CDR3 DNA: TGTGCCAGCAGCTTAGTTGGTTTTGGTTTCGGGGCCAACGTCCTGACTTTC
D gene: -; clone size: -; J gene: TRBJ1-1; V gene: TRBV5-1; CDR3 protein: CASSFGQNEAFF; CDR3 DNA: TGCGCCAGCAGCTTTGGACAGAATGAAGCTTTCTTT
D gene: TRBD1; clone size: -; J gene: TRBJ1-5; V gene: TRBV12-3/TRBV12-4; CDR3 protein: CASRTGTDLGQPQHF; CDR3 DNA: TGTGCCAGCAGAACCGGGACAGACCTGGGGCAGCCCCAGCATTTT
D gene: TRBD1; clone size: few; J gene: TRBJ2-3; V gene: TRBV4-1; CDR3 protein: CASSQDRAGGAHTQYF; CDR3 DNA: TGCGCCAGCAGCCAAGATCGGGCAGGGGGCGCGCATACGCAGTATTTT
D gene: -; clone size: few; J gene: TRBJ2-7; V gene: TRBV15; CDR3 protein: CATSRGYTYEQYF; CDR3 DNA: TGTGCCACCAGCAGAGGGTACACGTACGAGCAGTACTTC
D gene: -; clone size: few; J gene: TRBJ1-4; V gene: TRBV5-6; CDR3 protein: CASSLTQPTNEKLFF; CDR3 DNA: TGTGCCAGCAGCTTGACACAGCCAACTAATGAAAAACTGTTTTTT
D gene: TRBD2; clone size: -; J gene: TRBJ2-1; V gene: TRBV9; CDR3 protein: CASKGTNSYNEQFF; CDR3 DNA: TGTGCCAGCAAAGGGACTAACTCCTACAATGAGCAGTTCTTC
D gene: -; clone size: -; J gene: TRBJ1-2; V gene: TRBV18; CDR3 protein: CASSLTEGVRGYTF; CDR3 DNA: TGTGCCAGCTCACTAACAGAAGGCGTACGGGGCTACACCTTC
D gene: -; clone size: -; J gene: TRBJ2-6; V gene: TRBV28; CDR3 protein: CASSSRVRSGANVPTF; CDR3 DNA: TGTGCCAGCAGCTCCCGAGTTAGGTCTGGGGCCAACGTCCCGACTTTC
D gene: TRBD2; clone size: few; J gene: TRBJ2-3; V gene: TRBV4-3; CDR3 protein: CASSRISGGVSDTQYF; CDR3 DNA: TGCGCCAGCAGCCGGATTAGCGGGGGGGTTTCAGATACGCAGTATTTT
D gene: TRBD2; clone size: -; J gene: TRBJ2-3; V gene: TRBV11-3; CDR3 protein: CARYLAGDSGITDTQYF; CDR3 DNA: TGTGCCAGATATCTAGCGGGGGATTCTGGGATCACAGATACGCAGTATTTT
D gene: -; clone size: few; J gene: TRBJ2-5; V gene: TRBV28; CDR3 protein: CASSRDHLRTQYF; CDR3 DNA: TGTGCCAGCAGCCGGGACCACCTAAGGACCCAGTACTTC
D gene: -; clone size: few; J gene: TRBJ1-1; V gene: TRBV5-5; CDR3 protein: CASSFRLANTEAFF; CDR3 DNA: TGTGCCAGCAGCTTCAGGCTAGCTAACACTGAAGCTTTCTTT
D gene: TRBD2; clone size: few; J gene: TRBJ2-1; V gene: TRBV24-1; CDR3 protein: CATSDSGTNWSSNEQFF; CDR3 DNA: TGTGCCACCAGTGACTCCGGGACTAACTGGTCGTCCAATGAGCAGTTCTTC
D gene: -; clone size: many; J gene: TRBJ2-3; V gene: TRBV12-3/TRBV12-4; CDR3 protein: CASSFGGDTQYF; CDR3 DNA: TGTGCCAGCAGTTTCGGGGGTGATACGCAGTATTTT
D gene: -; clone size: -; J gene: TRBJ1-2; V gene: TRBV10-3; CDR3 protein: CAISGTAGVDGYTF; CDR3 DNA: TGTGCCATCAGTGGCACGGCAGGGGTGGATGGCTACACCTTC
D gene: TRBD1; clone size: -; J gene: TRBJ1-3; V gene: TRBV5-5; CDR3 protein: CASSLADRGPPGNTIYF; CDR3 DNA: TGTGCCAGCAGCTTGGCGGACAGGGGGCCACCTGGAAACACCATATATTTT
D gene: -; clone size: few; J gene: TRBJ2-1; V gene: TRBV7-9; CDR3 protein: CASSLDRSEQFF; CDR3 DNA: TGTGCCAGCAGCTTAGACCGCTCTGAGCAGTTCTTC